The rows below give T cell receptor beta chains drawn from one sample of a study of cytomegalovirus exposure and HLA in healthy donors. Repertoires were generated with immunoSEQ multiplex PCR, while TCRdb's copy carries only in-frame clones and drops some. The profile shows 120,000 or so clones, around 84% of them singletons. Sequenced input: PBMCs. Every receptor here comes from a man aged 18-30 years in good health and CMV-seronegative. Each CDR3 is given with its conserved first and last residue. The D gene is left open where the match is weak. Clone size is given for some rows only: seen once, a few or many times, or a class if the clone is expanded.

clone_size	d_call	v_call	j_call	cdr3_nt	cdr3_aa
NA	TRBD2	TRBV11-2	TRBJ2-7	TGTGCCAGCAGCCCCGGGACTAGCGGGGGCTACGAGCAGTACTTC	CASSPGTSGGYEQYF
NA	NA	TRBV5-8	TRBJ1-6	TGTGCCAGCAGCTACCACCGGGATCTCCTCGTGGATAATTCACCCCTCCACTTT	CASSYHRDLLVDNSPLHF
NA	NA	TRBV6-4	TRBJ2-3	TGTGCCAGCAGCCCCTACTTATCTAGCACAGATACGCAGTATTTT	CASSPYLSSTDTQYF
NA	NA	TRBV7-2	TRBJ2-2	TGTGCCAGCAGCTTTCGACAGGCCGGGGAGCTGTTTTTT	CASSFRQAGELFF
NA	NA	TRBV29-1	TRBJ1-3	TGCAGCGTCACAGGTGGAAACACCATATATTTT	CSVTGGNTIYF
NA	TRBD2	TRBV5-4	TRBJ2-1	TGTGCCAGCAGCTTGGTTCGGTTAGCGGGGGGCCGAGACAATGAGCAGTTCTTC	CASSLVRLAGGRDNEQFF
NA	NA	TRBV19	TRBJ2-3	TGTGCCAGTAAGCATCCTAGCACAGATACGCAGTATTTT	CASKHPSTDTQYF
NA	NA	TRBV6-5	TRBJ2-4	TGTGCCAGCAGTTACTCGGCGGGATCCAAAAACATTCAGTACTTC	CASSYSAGSKNIQYF
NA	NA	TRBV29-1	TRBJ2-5	TGCAGCGCTCTCAACCCAGGGGAGACCCAGTACTTC	CSALNPGETQYF
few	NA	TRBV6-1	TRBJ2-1	TGTGCCAGCAGTCCCGGGAATTATAGTGAGCAGTTCTTC	CASSPGNYSEQFF
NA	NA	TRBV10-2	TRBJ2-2	TGCGCCAGCAAGGGACAACCCGGGGAGCTGTTTTTT	CASKGQPGELFF
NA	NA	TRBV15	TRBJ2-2	TGTGCCACCAGCAGAGATACGGTACAGCGGAGCCTCGGGGAGCTGTTTTTT	CATSRDTVQRSLGELFF
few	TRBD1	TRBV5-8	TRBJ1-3	TGTGCCAGCAGTCGTGAGGGGGCTCTTGGCCCTGGAAACACCATATATTTT	CASSREGALGPGNTIYF
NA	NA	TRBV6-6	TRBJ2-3	TGTGCCAGCAGTCAGTCGGCGGGGCTCACAGATACGCAGTATTTT	CASSQSAGLTDTQYF
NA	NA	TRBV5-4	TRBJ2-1	TGTGCCAGCAGCTCGGCGGCTAGTCAGCACAATGAGCAGTTCTTC	CASSSAASQHNEQFF
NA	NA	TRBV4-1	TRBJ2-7	TGCGCCAGCAGCCAGACAGGAGGTACCTACGAGCAGTACTTC	CASSQTGGTYEQYF
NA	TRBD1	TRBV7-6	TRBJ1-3	TGTGCCAGCAGCTTAGTCCCCTCTTTGACAGGGGAGTCTGGAAACACCATATATTTT	CASSLVPSLTGESGNTIYF
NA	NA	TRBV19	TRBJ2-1	TGTGCCAGTAGTATAATTCGGGGGGCCGGCAATGAGCAGTTCTTC	CASSIIRGAGNEQFF
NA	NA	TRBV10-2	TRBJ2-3	TGCGCCAGCAGCCTCAGGTACACAGATACGCAGTATTTT	CASSLRYTDTQYF
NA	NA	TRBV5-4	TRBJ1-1	TGTGCCAGCAGCGTCGACAGATTCTACACTGAAGCTTTCTTT	CASSVDRFYTEAFF
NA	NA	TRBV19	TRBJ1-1	TGTGCCAGTAGTATGGGCTCGAACACTGAAGCTTTCTTT	CASSMGSNTEAFF
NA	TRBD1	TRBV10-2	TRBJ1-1	TGCGCCAGCAGTGACCGACAGGGGGGGGGTATGAACACTGAAGCTTTCTTT	CASSDRQGGGMNTEAFF
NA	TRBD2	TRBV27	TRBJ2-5	TGTGCCAGCAGTTTAACGGGACTAGCGTTGGAGACCCAGTACTTC	CASSLTGLALETQYF
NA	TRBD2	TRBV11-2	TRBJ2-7	TGTGCCAGCAGCTTAATGGGAGGGGCATACTACGAGCAGTACTTC	CASSLMGGAYYEQYF
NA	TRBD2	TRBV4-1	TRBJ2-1	TGCGCCAGCAGCCAAGGTATTGGGACTAGCGGGACCTACAATGAGCAGTTCTTC	CASSQGIGTSGTYNEQFF
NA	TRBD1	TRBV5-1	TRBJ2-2	TGCGCCAGCAGCCAGGGACAGGGAGTCTCTTACACCGGGGAGCTGTTTTTT	CASSQGQGVSYTGELFF
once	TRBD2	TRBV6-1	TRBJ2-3	TGTGCCAGCAGTGCGACTAGCGGGGGTATCGTGATCGGAGATACGCAGTATTTT	CASSATSGGIVIGDTQYF
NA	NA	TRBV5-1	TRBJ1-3	TGCGCCAGCAGGCCCCAGGTCTCTGGAAACACCATATATTTT	CASRPQVSGNTIYF
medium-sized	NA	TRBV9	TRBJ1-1	TGTGCCAGCAGCGAAGATTTACAAACCGCTTTCTTT	CASSEDLQTAFF
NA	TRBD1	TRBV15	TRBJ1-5	TGTGCCACCAGCAGGGTACAGGGGGCCGGACACAATCAGCCCCAGCATTTT	CATSRVQGAGHNQPQHF
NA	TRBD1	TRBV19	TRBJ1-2	TGTGCCAGTAGAGTCGCACAGGGGGCTAACTATGGCTACACCTTC	CASRVAQGANYGYTF
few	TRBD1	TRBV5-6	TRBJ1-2	TGTGCCAGCAGCTTAGAGGGGGCAGGGGGCTACACCTTC	CASSLEGAGGYTF
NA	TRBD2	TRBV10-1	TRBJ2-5	TGCGCCAGCAGTGAAGTTGCTAGCGGGACACAAGAGACCCAGTACTTC	CASSEVASGTQETQYF
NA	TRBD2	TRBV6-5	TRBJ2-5	TGTGCCAGCAGTTACTCGGCTAGCGGGGGGGAGACCCAGTACTTC	CASSYSASGGETQYF
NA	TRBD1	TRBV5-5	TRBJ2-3	TGTGCCAGCATGGGACAGGGGTTTTGGGGCACAGATACGCAGTATTTT	CASMGQGFWGTDTQYF
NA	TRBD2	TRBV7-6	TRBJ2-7	TGTGCCAGCAGCTCGCTTAGGCTAGCGGGGGGGCCGAGGGGAGAGCAGTACTTC	CASSSLRLAGGPRGEQYF
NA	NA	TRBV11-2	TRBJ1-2	TGTGCCAGCAGCTTAACGCCAGGGCTGGCAACTGACTATGGCTACACCTTC	CASSLTPGLATDYGYTF
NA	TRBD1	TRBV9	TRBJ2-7	TGTGCCAGCAGCGCCACCGGGACAGGGCACGAGCAGTACTTC	CASSATGTGHEQYF
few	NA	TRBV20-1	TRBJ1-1	TGCAGTGCTGAGACCGGGATACAAGCTTTCTTT	CSAETGIQAFF
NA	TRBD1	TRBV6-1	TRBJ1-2	TGTGCCAGCGGGCAGGGACAGGCCATTTACTATGGCTACACCTTC	CASGQGQAIYYGYTF
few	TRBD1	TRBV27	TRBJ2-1	TGTGCCAGCAGTCTGGGACAGTTAATCTCCTACAATGAGCAGTTCTTC	CASSLGQLISYNEQFF
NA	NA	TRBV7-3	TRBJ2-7	TGTGCCAGCAGCTTAACGGGTCTGGGGGGGCGCGACGAGCAGTACTTC	CASSLTGLGGRDEQYF
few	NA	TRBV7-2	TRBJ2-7	TGTGCCAGCAGCGCAGGGCAGTACGAGCAGTACTTC	CASSAGQYEQYF
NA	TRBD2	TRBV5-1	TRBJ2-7	TGCGCCAGCAGCTACGGGACTAGCGGGGGAAGCTCCTACGAGCAGTACTTC	CASSYGTSGGSSYEQYF
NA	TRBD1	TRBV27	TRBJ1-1	TGTGCCAGCAGCGGACAGGGGAACACTGAAGCTTTCTTT	CASSGQGNTEAFF
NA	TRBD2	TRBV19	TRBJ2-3	TGTGCCAGTAGTCCCCCCGGGACTAGCGGGACCTCTAGCACAGATACGCAGTATTTT	CASSPPGTSGTSSTDTQYF
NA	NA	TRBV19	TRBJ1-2	TGTGCCAGTAGTCCCTATGATCACTATGGCTACACCTTC	CASSPYDHYGYTF
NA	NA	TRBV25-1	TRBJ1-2	TGTGCCAGCGTCAGTGGCTACACCTTC	CASVSGYTF
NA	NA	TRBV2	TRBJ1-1	TGTGCCAGCAGTGAAGGTATCCACACTGAAGCTTTCTTT	CASSEGIHTEAFF
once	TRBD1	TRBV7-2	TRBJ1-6	TGTGCCAGCAGCTTCACGGGACAGGGGTTGAATTCACCCCTCCACTTT	CASSFTGQGLNSPLHF
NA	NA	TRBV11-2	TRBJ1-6	TGTGCCAGCAGCCGCGGGCTTCACTATAATTCACCCCTCCACTTT	CASSRGLHYNSPLHF
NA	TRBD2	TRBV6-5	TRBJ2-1	TGTGCCAGCAGTTATAGTCGGCGGGGGGGATACAATGAGCAGTTCTTC	CASSYSRRGGYNEQFF
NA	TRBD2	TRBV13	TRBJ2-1	TGTGCCAGCAGCCGCTTATCCCCTAGCGGGGGCAATGAGCAGTTCTTC	CASSRLSPSGGNEQFF
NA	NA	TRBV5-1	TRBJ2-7	TGCGCCAGCAAGATGACAGGTACCTTCTCCTACGAGCAGTACTTC	CASKMTGTFSYEQYF
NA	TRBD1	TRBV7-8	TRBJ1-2	TGTGCCAGCAGCCCACAGGGGGTTCCTCACTATGGCTACACCTTC	CASSPQGVPHYGYTF
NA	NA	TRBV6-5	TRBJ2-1	TGTGCCAGCAGTGGACAGCTCTCCTACAATGAGCAGTTCTTC	CASSGQLSYNEQFF
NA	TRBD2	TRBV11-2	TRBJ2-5	TGTGCCAGCAGCCAACCTATTTCCGGGGGGGCCTTAAGGGAGGAGACCCAGTACTTC	CASSQPISGGALREETQYF